The sample holds a few counts of the clone carrying this T cell receptor (beta chain). Its antigen remains unidentified. The CDR3 loop spans 15 amino acids. The germline V gene encodes CDR1 MNHEY and CDR2 SVGAGI. The V end was cut by 0 bases, the J end by 4 bases, with 9 bases between. This record comes from a study of CD8+ T cells in alopecia areata. About the study: Each day, treated patients took oral tofacitinib twice, at 5 to 10 mg per dose.

Findings and caveats of the study: Many expanded lesional clones persisted in scalp and blood during tofacitinib treatment.

Following extraction, RNA underwent reverse transcription to cDNA, which served as the sequencing template. Here immunoSEQ multiplex PCR was the method, and the copy in TCRdb shows in-frame clones only, minus some. The table lists more than 150,000 clones, 51% of them singletons. The treatment was: oral pan-JAK inhibitor, 5-10 mg twice daily. As part of sample collection, lesional scalp punch biopsies and peripheral blood were taken from alopecia areata patients. This rearrangement joins TRBV6-5 to TRBJ2-2; D remains ambiguous. This TCR came from a human donor with alopecia areata. The starting material was CD8+ T cells sorted from blood, obtained at approximately week 52, from a patient treated with tofacitinib. The CDR3 sequence: CASSYSTDFTGELFF. The CDR3 DNA is TGTGCCAGCAGTTACTCTACCGACTTCACCGGGGAGCTGTTTTTT.